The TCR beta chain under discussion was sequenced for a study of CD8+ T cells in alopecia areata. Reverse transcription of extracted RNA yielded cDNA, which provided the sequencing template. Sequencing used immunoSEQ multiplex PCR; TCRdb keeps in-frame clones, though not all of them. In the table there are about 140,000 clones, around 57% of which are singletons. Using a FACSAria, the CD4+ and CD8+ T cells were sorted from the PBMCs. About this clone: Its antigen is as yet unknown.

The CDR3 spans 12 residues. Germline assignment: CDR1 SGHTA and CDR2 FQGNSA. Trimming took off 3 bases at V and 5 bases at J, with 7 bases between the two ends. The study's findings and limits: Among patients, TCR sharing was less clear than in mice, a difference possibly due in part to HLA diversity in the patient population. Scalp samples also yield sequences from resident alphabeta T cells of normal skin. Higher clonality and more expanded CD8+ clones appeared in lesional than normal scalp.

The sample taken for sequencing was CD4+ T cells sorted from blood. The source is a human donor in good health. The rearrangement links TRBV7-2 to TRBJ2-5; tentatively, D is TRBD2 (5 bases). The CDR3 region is CASSFPGETQYF. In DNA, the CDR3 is TGTGCCAGCAGCTTCCCGGGGGAGACCCAGTACTTC. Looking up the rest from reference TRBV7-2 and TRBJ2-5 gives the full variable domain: GAGVSQSPSNKVTEKGKDVELRCDPISGHTALYWYRQSLGQGLEFLIYFQGNSAPDKSGLPSDRFSAERTGGSVSTLTIQRTQQEDSAVYLCASSFPGETQYFGPGTRLLVL.